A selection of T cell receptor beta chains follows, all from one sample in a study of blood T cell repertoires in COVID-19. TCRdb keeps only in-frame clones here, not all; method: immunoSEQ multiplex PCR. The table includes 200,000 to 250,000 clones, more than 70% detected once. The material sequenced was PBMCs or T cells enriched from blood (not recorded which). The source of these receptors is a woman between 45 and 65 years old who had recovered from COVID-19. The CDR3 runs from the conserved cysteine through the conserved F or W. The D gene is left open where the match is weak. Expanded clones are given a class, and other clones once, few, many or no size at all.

CDR3: CASSHRGEAFF; DNA: TGTGCCAGTAGTCACAGGGGAGAAGCTTTCTTT; length: 11; D: TRBD1; J: TRBJ1-1; V: TRBV19; size: few
CDR3: CASSLTNIAGQQTTEAFF; DNA: TGTGCCAGCTCACTTACCAATATCGCGGGACAGCAAACCACTGAAGCTTTCTTT; length: 18; D: TRBD1; J: TRBJ1-1; V: TRBV18; size: .
CDR3: CASSSTGIPPYEQYF; DNA: TGTGCCAGCAGCTCCACAGGAATCCCACCCTACGAGCAGTACTTC; length: 15; D: .; J: TRBJ2-7; V: TRBV7-9; size: once
CDR3: CASSFYANYGYTF; DNA: TGTGCCAGCAGTTTCTATGCTAACTATGGCTACACCTTC; length: 13; D: .; J: TRBJ1-2; V: TRBV27; size: .
CDR3: CASSLTGTVTFYGYTF; DNA: TGTGCCAGCAGCTTGACCGGGACAGTGACTTTCTATGGCTACACCTTC; length: 16; D: TRBD1; J: TRBJ1-2; V: TRBV7-2; size: .
CDR3: CATSRETGTYGYTF; DNA: TGTGCCACCAGCAGAGAAACAGGAACCTATGGCTACACCTTC; length: 14; D: .; J: TRBJ1-2; V: TRBV15; size: .
CDR3: CATSTGSPYEQYF; DNA: TGTGCCACCTCTACAGGGAGTCCCTACGAGCAGTACTTC; length: 13; D: .; J: TRBJ2-7; V: TRBV10-3; size: once
CDR3: CASSARWNEQFF; DNA: TGTGCCAGCAGCGCCAGGTGGAATGAGCAGTTCTTC; length: 12; D: .; J: TRBJ2-1; V: TRBV9; size: .
CDR3: CASSRQGASSNTGELFF; DNA: TGTGCCAGCTCACGACAGGGGGCGAGCTCGAACACCGGGGAGCTGTTTTTT; length: 17; D: TRBD1; J: TRBJ2-2; V: TRBV18; size: once
CDR3: CASSQVGGRNTIYF; DNA: TGTGCCAGCAGCCAAGTTGGGGGCAGAAACACCATATATTTT; length: 14; D: .; J: TRBJ1-3; V: TRBV3-1/TRBV3-2; size: .
CDR3: CASTLGGPGAFF; DNA: TGTGCCAGCACCTTGGGGGGGCCGGGAGCTTTCTTT; length: 12; D: .; J: TRBJ1-1; V: TRBV12-3/TRBV12-4; size: .
CDR3: CASSPTGQGITYEQYF; DNA: TGTGCCAGCTCACCGACCGGACAGGGGATAACCTACGAGCAGTACTTC; length: 16; D: TRBD1; J: TRBJ2-7; V: TRBV18; size: .
CDR3: CASSLFVAAGEETQYF; DNA: TGTGCCAGCAGCCTTTTTGTCGCAGCGGGGGAGGAGACCCAGTACTTC; length: 16; D: TRBD2; J: TRBJ2-5; V: TRBV5-5; size: .
CDR3: CASSYGTAESNQPQHF; DNA: TGTGCCAGCAGTTACGGGACAGCTGAAAGCAATCAGCCCCAGCATTTT; length: 16; D: TRBD1; J: TRBJ1-5; V: TRBV6-6; size: .
CDR3: CSAIHREQFF; DNA: TGCAGCGCGATCCACCGGGAGCAGTTCTTC; length: 10; D: .; J: TRBJ2-1; V: TRBV29-1; size: .
CDR3: CATSDLATGGIAGGLNEQFF; DNA: TGTGCCACCAGTGACCTCGCGACAGGGGGCATAGCGGGAGGGCTCAATGAGCAGTTCTTC; length: 20; D: .; J: TRBJ2-1; V: TRBV24-1; size: .
CDR3: CASSPKPGQEYQPQHF; DNA: TGTGCCAGCAGCCCTAAACCGGGACAGGAGTATCAGCCCCAGCATTTT; length: 16; D: .; J: TRBJ1-5; V: TRBV12-1; size: .